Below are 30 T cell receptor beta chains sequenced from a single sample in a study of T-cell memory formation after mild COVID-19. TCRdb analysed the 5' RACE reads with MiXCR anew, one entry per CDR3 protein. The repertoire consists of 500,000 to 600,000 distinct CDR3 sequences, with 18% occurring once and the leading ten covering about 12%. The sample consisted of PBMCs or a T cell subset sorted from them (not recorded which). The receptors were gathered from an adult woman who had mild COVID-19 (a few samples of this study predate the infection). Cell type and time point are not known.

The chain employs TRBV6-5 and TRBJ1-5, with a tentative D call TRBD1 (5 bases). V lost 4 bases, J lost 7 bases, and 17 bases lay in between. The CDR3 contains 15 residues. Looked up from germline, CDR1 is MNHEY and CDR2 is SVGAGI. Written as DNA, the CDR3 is TGTGCCAGCAGTTGGGGGGGACTTAGAGGGCAGCCCCAGCATTTT. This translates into CASSWGGLRGQPQHF.

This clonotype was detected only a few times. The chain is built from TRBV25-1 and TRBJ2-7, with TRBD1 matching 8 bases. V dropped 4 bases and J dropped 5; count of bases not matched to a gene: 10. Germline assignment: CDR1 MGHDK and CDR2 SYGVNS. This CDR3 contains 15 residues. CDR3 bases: TGTGCCAGCAGTGGGCCTATGGACAGGGCCCACGAGCAGTACTTC. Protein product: CASSGPMDRAHEQYF.

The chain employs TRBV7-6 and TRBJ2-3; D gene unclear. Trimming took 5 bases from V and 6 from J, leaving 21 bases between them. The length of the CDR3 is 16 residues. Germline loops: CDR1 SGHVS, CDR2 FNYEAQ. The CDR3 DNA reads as TGTGCCAGCAGCCCCACCCAGACGACCCAAAGGGATACGCAGTATTTT. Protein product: CASSPTQTTQRDTQYF.

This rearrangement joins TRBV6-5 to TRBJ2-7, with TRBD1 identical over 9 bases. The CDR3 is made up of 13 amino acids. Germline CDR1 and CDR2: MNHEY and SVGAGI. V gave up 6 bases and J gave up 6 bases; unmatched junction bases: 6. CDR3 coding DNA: TGTGCCAGCAGACAGGGGGCTATTGGCGAGCAGTACTTC. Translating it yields CASRQGAIGEQYF.

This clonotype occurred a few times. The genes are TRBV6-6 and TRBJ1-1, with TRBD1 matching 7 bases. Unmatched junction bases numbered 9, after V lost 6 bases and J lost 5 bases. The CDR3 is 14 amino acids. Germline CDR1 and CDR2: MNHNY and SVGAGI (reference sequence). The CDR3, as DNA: TGTGCCAGCAGGCCGTGGCAGGGGGGAACTGAAGCTTTCTTT. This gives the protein CASRPWQGGTEAFF.

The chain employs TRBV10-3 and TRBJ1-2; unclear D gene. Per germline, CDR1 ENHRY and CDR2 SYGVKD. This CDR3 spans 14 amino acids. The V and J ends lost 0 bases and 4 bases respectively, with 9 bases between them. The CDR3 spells CAISESAAPYGYTF. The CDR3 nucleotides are TGTGCCATCAGTGAGTCGGCAGCGCCCTATGGCTACACCTTC.

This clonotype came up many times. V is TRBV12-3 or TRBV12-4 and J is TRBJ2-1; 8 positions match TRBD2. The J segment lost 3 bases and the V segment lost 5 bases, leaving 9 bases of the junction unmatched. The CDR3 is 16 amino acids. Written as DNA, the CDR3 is TGTGCCAGCAGTCTACCGGGACTAGGCAGCTACAATGAGCAGTTCTTC. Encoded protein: CASSLPGLGSYNEQFF.

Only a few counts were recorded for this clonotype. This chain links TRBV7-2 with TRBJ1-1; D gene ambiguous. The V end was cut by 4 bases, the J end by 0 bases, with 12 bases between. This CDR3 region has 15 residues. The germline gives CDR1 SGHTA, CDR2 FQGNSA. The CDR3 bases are TGTGCCAGCAGCTCACGGTTAGTCATGAACACTGAAGCTTTCTTT. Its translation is CASSSRLVMNTEAFF.

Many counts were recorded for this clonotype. CDR3 region: CASSVTDSSYNEQFF. The CDR3 DNA sequence: TGTGCCAGCAGCGTTACTGATAGCTCCTACAATGAGCAGTTCTTC. This sequence joins TRBV9 and TRBJ2-1; D gene ambiguous. The ends were cut back, 2 bases at V and 0 bases at J, with 9 bases in the middle. The CDR3 has 15 residues. The germline V gene encodes CDR1 SGDLS and CDR2 YYNGEE.

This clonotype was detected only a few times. The CDR3 nucleotides read TGTGCCAGCAGCTCAGACTTATGGGGCTACACCTTC. This gives the protein CASSSDLWGYTF. The V gene is TRBV11-3, the J gene TRBJ1-2; D unresolved. The germline V and J ends were trimmed by 4 bases and 8 bases, with 11 bases remaining between them. CDR3 length equals 12 residues. CDR1 is SGHNT, CDR2 YENEEA, per germline. The whole variable domain, remainder taken from reference TRBV11-3 and TRBJ1-2, is EAGVVQSPRYKIIEKKQPVAFWCNPISGHNTLYWYLQNLGQGPELLIRYENEEAVDDSQLPKDRFSAERLKGVDSTLKIQPAELGDSAVYLCASSSDLWGYTFGSGTRLTVV.

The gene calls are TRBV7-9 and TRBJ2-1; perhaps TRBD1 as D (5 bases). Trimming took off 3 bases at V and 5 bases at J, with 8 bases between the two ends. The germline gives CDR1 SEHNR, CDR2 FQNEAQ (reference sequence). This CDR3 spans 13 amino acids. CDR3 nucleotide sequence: TGTGCCAGCAGCTTGCAGGGTGACAATGAGCAGTTCTTC. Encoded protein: CASSLQGDNEQFF.

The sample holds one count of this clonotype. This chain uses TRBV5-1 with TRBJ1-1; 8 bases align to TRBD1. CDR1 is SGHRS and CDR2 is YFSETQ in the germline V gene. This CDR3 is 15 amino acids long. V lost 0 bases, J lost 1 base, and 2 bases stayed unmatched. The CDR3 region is CASSLGGTGNTEAFF. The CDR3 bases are TGCGCCAGCAGCTTGGGAGGGACAGGGAACACTGAAGCTTTCTTT.

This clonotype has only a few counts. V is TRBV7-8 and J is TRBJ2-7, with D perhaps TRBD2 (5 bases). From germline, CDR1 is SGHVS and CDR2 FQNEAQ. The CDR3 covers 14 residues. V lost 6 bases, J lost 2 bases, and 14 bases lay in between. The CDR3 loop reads CASRVSVGTYEQYF. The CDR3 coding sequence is TGTGCCAGCAGGGTTAGCGTTGGAACCTACGAGCAGTACTTC.

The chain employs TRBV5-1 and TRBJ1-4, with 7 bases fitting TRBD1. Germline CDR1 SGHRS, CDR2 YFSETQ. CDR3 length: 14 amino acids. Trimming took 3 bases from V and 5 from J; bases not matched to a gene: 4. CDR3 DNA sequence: TGCGCCAGCAGCTCGGGACAGAAGAATGAAAAACTGTTTTTT. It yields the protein CASSSGQKNEKLFF. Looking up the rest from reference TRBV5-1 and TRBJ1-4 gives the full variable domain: KAGVTQTPRYLIKTRGQQVTLSCSPISGHRSVSWYQQTPGQGLQFLFEYFSETQRNKGNFPGRFSGRQFSNSRSEMNVSTLELGDSALYLCASSSGQKNEKLFFGSGTQLSVL.

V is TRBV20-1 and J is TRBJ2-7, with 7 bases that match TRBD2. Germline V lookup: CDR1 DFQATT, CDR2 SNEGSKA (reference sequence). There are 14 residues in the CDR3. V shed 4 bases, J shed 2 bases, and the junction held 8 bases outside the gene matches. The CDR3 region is CSATPTSLAYEQYF. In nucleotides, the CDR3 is TGCAGTGCTACACCGACTAGCTTGGCCTACGAGCAGTACTTC.

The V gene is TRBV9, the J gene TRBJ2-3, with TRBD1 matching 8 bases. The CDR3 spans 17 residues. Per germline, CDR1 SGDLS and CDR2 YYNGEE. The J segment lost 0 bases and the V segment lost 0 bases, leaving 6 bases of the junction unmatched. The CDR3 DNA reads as TGTGCCAGCAGCGTAGATGGGACAGGCTCTAGCACAGATACGCAGTATTTT. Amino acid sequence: CASSVDGTGSSTDTQYF.

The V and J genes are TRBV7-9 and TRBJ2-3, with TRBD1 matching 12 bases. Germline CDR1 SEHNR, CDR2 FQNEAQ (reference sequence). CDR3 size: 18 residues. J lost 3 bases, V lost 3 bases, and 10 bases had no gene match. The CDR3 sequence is CASSLSPGQGAGTDTQYF. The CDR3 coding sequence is TGTGCCAGCAGCTTGAGTCCGGGACAGGGGGCAGGTACAGATACGCAGTATTTT.

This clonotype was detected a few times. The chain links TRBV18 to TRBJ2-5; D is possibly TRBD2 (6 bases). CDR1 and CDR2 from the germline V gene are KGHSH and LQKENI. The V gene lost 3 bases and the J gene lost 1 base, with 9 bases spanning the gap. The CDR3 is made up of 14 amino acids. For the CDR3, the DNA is TGTGCCAGCTCACCCCCGGGAGCCCAAGAGACCCAGTACTTC. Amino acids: CASSPPGAQETQYF.

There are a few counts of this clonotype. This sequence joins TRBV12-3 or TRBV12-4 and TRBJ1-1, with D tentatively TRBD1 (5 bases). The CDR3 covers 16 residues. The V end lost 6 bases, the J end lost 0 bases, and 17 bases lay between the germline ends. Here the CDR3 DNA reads TGTGCCAGCAGCCCCTCCCCGGGACGTATGAACACTGAAGCTTTCTTT. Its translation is CASSPSPGRMNTEAFF.

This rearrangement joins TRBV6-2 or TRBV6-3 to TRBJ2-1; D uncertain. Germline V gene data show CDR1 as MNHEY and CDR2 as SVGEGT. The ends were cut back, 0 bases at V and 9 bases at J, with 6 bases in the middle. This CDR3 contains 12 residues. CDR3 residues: CASSYSTLEQFF. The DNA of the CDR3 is TGTGCCAGCAGTTACTCGACCCTTGAGCAGTTCTTC.

The CDR3 sequence: CASTGGSSYNEQFF. The CDR3 bases are TGTGCCAGCACCGGAGGTTCTTCCTACAATGAGCAGTTCTTC. The gene calls are TRBV7-9 and TRBJ2-1; D possibly corresponds to TRBD2 (5 bases). Germline V lookup: CDR1 SEHNR, CDR2 FQNEAQ (reference sequence). Trimming removed 7 bases at V and 1 base at J, with 11 bases between. CDR3 length: 14 amino acids.

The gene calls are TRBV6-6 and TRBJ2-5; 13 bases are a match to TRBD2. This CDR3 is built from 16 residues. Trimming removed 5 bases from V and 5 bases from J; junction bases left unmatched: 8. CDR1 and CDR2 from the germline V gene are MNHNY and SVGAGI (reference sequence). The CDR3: CASSRPGTSGDETQYF. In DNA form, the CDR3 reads TGTGCCAGCAGTAGACCCGGGACTAGCGGGGACGAGACCCAGTACTTC.

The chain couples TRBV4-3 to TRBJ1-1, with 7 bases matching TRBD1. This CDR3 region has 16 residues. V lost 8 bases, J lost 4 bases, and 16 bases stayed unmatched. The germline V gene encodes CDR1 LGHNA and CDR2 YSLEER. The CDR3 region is CASSTDPGQSRTEAFF. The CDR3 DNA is TGCGCCAGCTCCACTGACCCGGGACAGTCCCGCACTGAAGCTTTCTTT.

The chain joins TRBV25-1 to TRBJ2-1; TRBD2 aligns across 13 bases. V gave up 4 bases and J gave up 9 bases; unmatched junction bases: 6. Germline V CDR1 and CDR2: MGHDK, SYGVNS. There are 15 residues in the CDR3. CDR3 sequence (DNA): TGTGCCAGCAGTGGGAGGACTAGCGGGAGAAGTGAGCAGTTCTTC. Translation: CASSGRTSGRSEQFF.

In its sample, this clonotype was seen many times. CDR3 coding DNA: TGTGCCAGCAGTGTACGGAGGGGGGGAGGGGGTCAGCCCCAGCATTTT. Protein sequence: CASSVRRGGGGQPQHF. V gene TRBV6-5 combines with J gene TRBJ1-5, with D perhaps matching TRBD1 (6 bases). The CDR3 sequence is 16 residues long. Germline values: CDR1 MNHEY, CDR2 SVGAGI. V lost 5 bases and J lost 6, with 20 bases in between.

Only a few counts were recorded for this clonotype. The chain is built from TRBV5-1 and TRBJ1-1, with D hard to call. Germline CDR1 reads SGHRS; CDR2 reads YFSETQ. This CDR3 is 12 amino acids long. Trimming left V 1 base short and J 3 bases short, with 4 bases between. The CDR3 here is CASSLIDTEAFF. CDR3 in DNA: TGCGCCAGCAGCTTGATAGACACTGAAGCTTTCTTT. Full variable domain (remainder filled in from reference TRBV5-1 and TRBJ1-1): KAGVTQTPRYLIKTRGQQVTLSCSPISGHRSVSWYQQTPGQGLQFLFEYFSETQRNKGNFPGRFSGRQFSNSRSEMNVSTLELGDSALYLCASSLIDTEAFFGQGTRLTVV.

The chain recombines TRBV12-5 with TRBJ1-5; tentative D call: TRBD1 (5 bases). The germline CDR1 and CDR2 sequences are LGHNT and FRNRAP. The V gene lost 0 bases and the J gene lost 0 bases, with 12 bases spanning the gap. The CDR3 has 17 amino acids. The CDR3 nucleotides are TGTGCTAGTGGTTTGGTAATTTTGGGGGATAGCAATCAGCCCCAGCATTTT. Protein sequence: CASGLVILGDSNQPQHF.

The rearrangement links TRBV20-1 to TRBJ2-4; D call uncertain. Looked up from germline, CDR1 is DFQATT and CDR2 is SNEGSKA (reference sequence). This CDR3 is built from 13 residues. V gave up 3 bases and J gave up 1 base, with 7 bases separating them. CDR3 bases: TGCAGTGCTAGTCGGATGGCCAAAAACATTCAGTACTTC. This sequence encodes CSASRMAKNIQYF.

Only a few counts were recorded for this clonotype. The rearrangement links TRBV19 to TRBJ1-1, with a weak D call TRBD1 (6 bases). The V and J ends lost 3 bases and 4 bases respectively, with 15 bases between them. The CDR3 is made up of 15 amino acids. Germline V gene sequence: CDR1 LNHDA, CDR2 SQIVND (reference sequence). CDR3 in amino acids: CASSIGTGRATEAFF. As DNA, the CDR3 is TGTGCCAGTAGTATTGGAACAGGGAGGGCCACTGAAGCTTTCTTT.

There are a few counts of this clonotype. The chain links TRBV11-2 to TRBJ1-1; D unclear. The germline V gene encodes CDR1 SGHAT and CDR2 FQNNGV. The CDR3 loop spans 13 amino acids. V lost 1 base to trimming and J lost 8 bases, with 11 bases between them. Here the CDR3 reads CASSLGVGKEAFF. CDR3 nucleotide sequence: TGTGCCAGCAGCTTAGGGGTGGGGAAGGAAGCTTTCTTT.